This entry lists 25 T cell receptor beta chains sequenced from one sample in a study of T-cell memory formation after mild COVID-19. TCRdb re-called the 5' RACE reads through MiXCR, storing one row per CDR3 protein. The data show 190,000 or so distinct CDR3 sequences, over 9.5% seen once. The material sequenced was PBMCs or a T cell subset sorted from them (not recorded which). All receptors come from a man younger than 35 who had mild COVID-19 (a few samples of this study predate the infection). Cell type and time point are not known.

This clonotype has more than one count but fewer than ten. The chain carries TRBV20-1 and TRBJ2-7; D is possibly TRBD1 (6 bases). CDR1 and CDR2 (germline): DFQATT, SNEGSKA (reference sequence). The CDR3 length is 15 residues. V lost 3 bases and J lost 5, with 20 bases in between. The CDR3 DNA follows: TGCAGTGCTAGCAACCGGGACACCCCTCGGAACGAGCAGTACGTC. Protein product: CSASNRDTPRNEQYV.

The chain recombines TRBV7-2 with TRBJ2-6, with 12 nucleotides matching TRBD1. Germline CDR1 reads SGHTA; CDR2 reads FQGNSA. With V trimmed by 5 bases and J by 2 bases, 4 bases remained unmatched. This CDR3 is built from 17 residues. The CDR3 DNA is TGTGCCAGCAGCCCGCGGGACAGGGGGCCTGGGGCCAACGTCCTGACTTTC. It specifies CASSPRDRGPGANVLTF.

There are many counts of this clonotype. The rearrangement uses TRBV12-3 or TRBV12-4 and TRBJ2-3; TRBD2 matches 11 bases. The V and J ends lost 6 bases and 4 bases, in that order; junction bases with no gene match: 6. CDR3 length: 15 residues. CDR3 bases: TGTGCCAGCAGGACCGGGACTAGCGGTGCAGATACGCAGTATTTT. Encoded protein: CASRTGTSGADTQYF.

This clonotype was observed many times. The chain recombines TRBV25-1 with TRBJ1-5; TRBD1 is a possible D gene (5 bases). This CDR3 comprises 14 residues. Deletions cut 6 bases from V and 0 bases from J, with 9 bases between. CDR1 and CDR2 from the germline V gene are MGHDK and SYGVNS. Here the CDR3 DNA reads TGTGCCAGCAGCGTCACAGGTAGCAATCAGCCCCAGCATTTT. Translated: CASSVTGSNQPQHF.

This chain connects TRBV7-2 to TRBJ1-2, with a weak D call TRBD1 (5 bases). Trimming stripped 6 bases from V and 4 bases from J, with 15 bases between. There are 14 residues in the CDR3. Germline V gene lookup returns CDR1 SGHTA and CDR2 FQGNSA. This chain's CDR3 is CASRIGAAGYGYTF. The CDR3 region has the DNA TGTGCCAGCAGAATTGGGGCGGCCGGCTATGGCTACACCTTC.

This clonotype showed up many times. The gene calls are TRBV6-5 and TRBJ2-7; 7 bases align to TRBD1. This CDR3 spans 16 amino acids. The trim removed 4 bases at V and 0 bases at J, leaving 9 bases unmatched. Germline assignment: CDR1 MNHEY and CDR2 SVGAGI. The CDR3 loop reads CASSSPGDSSSYEQYV. CDR3 DNA sequence: TGTGCCAGCAGTTCGCCCGGGGACAGCAGCTCCTACGAGCAGTACGTC.

This clonotype was counted a few times. The chain joins TRBV25-1 to TRBJ2-7, with TRBD1 matching over 8 bases. Germline V CDR1 and CDR2: MGHDK, SYGVNS. The length of the CDR3 is 15 residues. The ends lost 1 base at V and 3 bases at J; junction bases unmatched: 5. For the CDR3, the DNA is TGTGCCAGCAGTGAATCTACAGGGGGTTTCTACGAGCAGTACTTC. It yields the protein CASSESTGGFYEQYF.

This clonotype has just a few counts. J is TRBJ1-2 and V is TRBV20-1; no reliable D call. V gave up 5 bases and J gave up 3 bases, with 10 bases separating them. Germline CDR1 reads DFQATT; CDR2 reads SNEGSKA (reference sequence). This CDR3 region has 12 residues. CDR3 nucleotides: TGCAGTGCTTACCGGGCTGACTATGGCTACACCTTC. This gives the protein CSAYRADYGYTF.

The V call is TRBV12-3 or TRBV12-4, the J call TRBJ1-5, with TRBD1 matching 7 bases. The ends lost 5 bases at V and 6 bases at J; junction bases unmatched: 4. The CDR3 sequence is 13 residues long. Here the CDR3 DNA reads TGTGCCAGCAGTGGACAGGCGGCTCAGCCCCAGCATTTT. Encoded protein: CASSGQAAQPQHF.

The V gene is TRBV4-3, the J gene TRBJ2-7, with D tentatively TRBD1 (5 bases). Per germline, CDR1 LGHNA and CDR2 YSLEER. V lost 1 base to trimming and J lost 3 bases, with 10 bases between them. CDR3 length: 14 amino acids. The CDR3 here is CASSQGGSSYEQYF. CDR3 DNA sequence: TGCGCCAGCAGCCAAGGGGGCAGCAGCTACGAGCAGTACTTC.

This clonotype was counted between two and nine times. This chain uses TRBV20-1 with TRBJ2-1, with a possible D match to TRBD2 (6 bases). Trimming pared 0 bases from V and 7 bases from J, leaving 13 bases between. CDR3 size: 14 residues. Germline V gene data show CDR1 as DFQATT and CDR2 as SNEGSKA (reference sequence). CDR3 amino acids: CSAREGGLLNEQFF. In nucleotides, the CDR3 is TGCAGTGCTAGAGAGGGGGGACTCCTAAATGAGCAGTTCTTC.

This clonotype was counted ten times or more. CDR3 nucleotides: TGTGCCAGCAGAGACACATCCGGGACAACCTATGGCTACACCTTC. Amino acid sequence: CASRDTSGTTYGYTF. This chain joins TRBV11-2 and TRBJ1-2, with D maybe TRBD1 (6 bases). This CDR3 region has 15 residues. Germline CDR1 and CDR2: SGHAT and FQNNGV. V dropped 6 bases and J dropped 4 bases, with 18 bases sitting between them.

V is TRBV20-1 and J is TRBJ2-3, with 8 positions matching TRBD2. Germline CDR1 DFQATT, CDR2 SNEGSKA (reference sequence). The CDR3 sequence is 18 residues long. The trim removed 0 bases at V and 1 base at J, leaving 12 bases unmatched. As DNA, the CDR3 is TGCAGTGCTAGAGATTATCGCGGGGGGCGGGTTGGCACAGATACGCAGTATTTT. It yields the protein CSARDYRGGRVGTDTQYF.

In its sample, this clonotype was seen many times. This chain joins TRBV5-1 and TRBJ1-1; D unresolved. Trimming stripped 0 bases from V and 1 base from J, with 13 bases between. The CDR3 has 16 amino acids. Germline V lookup: CDR1 SGHRS, CDR2 YFSETQ. In nucleotides, the CDR3 is TGCGCCAGCAGCTTGGCCGGCACGGCGACGAACACTGAAGCTTTCTTT. Translating gives CASSLAGTATNTEAFF. The whole variable domain, remainder taken from reference TRBV5-1 and TRBJ1-1, is KAGVTQTPRYLIKTRGQQVTLSCSPISGHRSVSWYQQTPGQGLQFLFEYFSETQRNKGNFPGRFSGRQFSNSRSEMNVSTLELGDSALYLCASSLAGTATNTEAFFGQGTRLTVV.

This clonotype was observed a few times. V and J are TRBV5-1 and TRBJ2-1, with D perhaps assigned TRBD1 or TRBD2 (5 bases each). CDR3 size: 14 residues. The ends were cut back, 4 bases at V and 5 bases at J, with 13 bases in the middle. CDR1 and CDR2 (germline): SGHRS, YFSETQ. The CDR3 nucleotides read TGCGCCAGCAGCCTCCAGGGAGTCGACAATGAGCAGTTCTTC. This translates into CASSLQGVDNEQFF.

The chain joins TRBV4-2 to TRBJ2-5; 8 bases fit TRBD2. V gave up 8 bases and J gave up 1 base; unmatched junction bases: 15. Germline V gives CDR1 LGHNA, CDR2 YNFKEQ. The CDR3 runs 17 residues. The CDR3 loop is CASRMVSGRGAQETQYF. The CDR3 DNA is TGTGCCAGCCGCATGGTATCAGGGCGGGGGGCCCAAGAGACCCAGTACTTC.

Ten or more counts support this clonotype. The rearrangement links TRBV30 to TRBJ1-1, with D maybe TRBD1 (5 bases). Trimming pared 0 bases from V and 11 bases from J, leaving 16 bases between. Germline V gene lookup returns CDR1 GTSNPN and CDR2 SVGIG (reference sequence). CDR3 length: 13 amino acids. The chain's CDR3 is CAWSVQGSPRAFF. CDR3 in DNA: TGTGCCTGGAGTGTCCAGGGTTCCCCCCGGGCTTTCTTT.

This clonotype was observed many times. The rearrangement links TRBV3-1 to TRBJ1-2; a weak D match, TRBD1 (6 bases). Trimming took off 1 base at V and 7 bases at J, with 10 bases between the two ends. This CDR3 is 13 amino acids long. CDR1 is LGHDT and CDR2 is YNNKEL in the germline V gene (reference sequence). CDR3 loop: CASSQGPGVGYTF. DNA for the CDR3: TGTGCCAGCAGCCAAGGCCCAGGGGTTGGCTACACCTTC.

V is TRBV20-1 and J is TRBJ1-2, with a tentative D call TRBD1 (6 bases). Germline lookup yields CDR1 DFQATT and CDR2 SNEGSKA (reference sequence). This CDR3 spans 16 amino acids. Trimming left V 1 base short and J 2 bases short, with 17 bases between. The CDR3 sequence: CSARGWQAGANYGYTF. The CDR3 DNA reads as TGCAGTGCTAGAGGATGGCAAGCGGGGGCCAACTATGGCTACACCTTC.

The chain carries TRBV20-1 and TRBJ2-4; D not certain. Germline lookup yields CDR1 DFQATT and CDR2 SNEGSKA (reference sequence). Trimming stripped 5 bases from V and 2 bases from J, with 22 bases between. The CDR3 has 17 residues. This chain's CDR3 is CSASRWATTVSKNIQYF. The CDR3 DNA reads as TGCAGTGCTTCCAGGTGGGCCACTACGGTTTCCAAAAACATTCAGTACTTC.

This clonotype was observed many times. The rearrangement links TRBV5-6 to TRBJ2-5; perhaps TRBD1 as D (8 bases). The germline V gene encodes CDR1 SGHDT and CDR2 YYEEEE. V dropped 5 bases and J dropped 5 bases, with 19 bases sitting between them. CDR3 length: 15 amino acids. The CDR3: CASRPFGQGGETQYF. The CDR3 DNA follows: TGTGCCAGCAGACCATTCGGACAGGGAGGGGAGACCCAGTACTTC.

This clonotype was observed a few times. The chain is built from TRBV7-2 and TRBJ2-3, with 7 bases lining up with TRBD2. The length of the CDR3 is 13 residues. Unmatched junction bases numbered 5, after V lost 8 bases and J lost 3 bases. CDR1 is SGHTA and CDR2 is FQGNSA in the germline V gene. The CDR3 region is CASERGRTDTQYF. As DNA, the CDR3 is TGTGCCAGCGAGCGGGGCAGGACAGATACGCAGTATTTT. The full variable domain, with the rest looked up from reference TRBV7-2 and TRBJ2-3, is GAGVSQSPSNKVTEKGKDVELRCDPISGHTALYWYRQSLGQGLEFLIYFQGNSAPDKSGLPSDRFSAERTGGSVSTLTIQRTQQEDSAVYLCASERGRTDTQYFGPGTRLTVL.

The chain joins TRBV12-3 or TRBV12-4 to TRBJ1-5, with D possibly matching TRBD1 (5 bases). The CDR3 is 15 amino acids. Trimming shortened V by 6 bases and J by 6 bases, and 18 bases separated the two germline ends. Written as DNA, the CDR3 is TGTGCCAGCAGCTCATCCTACGGGGCATCTCAGCCCCAGCATTTT. This sequence encodes CASSSSYGASQPQHF.

The rearrangement links TRBV7-3 to TRBJ1-1, with D unresolved. The CDR3 extends over 13 amino acids. With 2 bases removed from V and 4 bases from J, the gap between germline ends came to 8 bases. CDR1 SGHTA and CDR2 FQGTGA come from the germline V gene. The CDR3 coding sequence is TGTGCCAGCAGCTTAGATCCAGCCACTGAAGCTTTCTTT. Translated, it gives CASSLDPATEAFF.

This chain connects TRBV4-2 to TRBJ2-5; TRBD1 might be the D (5 bases). V was trimmed by 5 bases and J by 2 bases, leaving 9 bases between them. Looked up from germline, CDR1 is LGHNA and CDR2 is YNFKEQ. The CDR3 is 13 residues long. The DNA of the CDR3 is TGTGCCAGCAGCAGACGGACACAAGAGACCCAGTACTTC. Protein product: CASSRRTQETQYF.